This paragraph reports one TCR beta chain. This clonotype occurred many times. Its cognate antigen has yet to be identified. Within one base of it there is no much larger clone, and no base qualities were kept. The data are from a study of T cell repertoires in cytomegalovirus infection (dated by TCRdb to about 2019). Concerning the study at large: Because public TCR beta signatures pointed to carriage of CMV infection together with the matching HLA type, the HLA type of each donor mattered for the analysis. The full study reports these points: In the ex vivo response, HLA-C-restricted CMV-specific TCR beta clonotypes were dominant, and in two of eight donors the single most frequent clonotype came from this HLA-C-restricted group. In both this cohort and an independent roughly 350-donor cohort, the cumulative frequency of public TCR beta family members distinguished carriers of CMV infection plus the relevant HLA type.

Inclusive of the bounding cysteine and phenylalanine, the CDR3 is 15 residues long. Only CDR3 DNA is held: 45 bases, read in frame from base 1. The germline V gene yields SGHAT for CDR1 and FQNNGV for CDR2. V was cut back by 2 bases and J by 1 base, leaving a gap of 8 bases between them. Sequenced using an Illumina HiSeq 1500. In TCRdb, the public reads were trimmed at Q25 with fastp and aligned with MiXCR, with productive beta chains retained. Each entry is one CDR3 protein sequence, shown with its most common DNA and genes. The sample yields almost 500,000 distinct CDR3 sequences; over 9% were counted once. Together, the top ten hold around 9.6% of the sample.

The receptor was derived from a human donor in good health (CMV status not recorded). Some clones in this sample may be carry-over from other donors' samples. Sequencing used PBMCs. The chain was built from TRBV11-2 and TRBJ1-4; no D gene can be assigned with confidence. The sequence in DNA is TGTGCCAGCAGCTTAAAAGGCAGAACTAATGAAAAACTGTTTTTT. This encodes CASSLKGRTNEKLFF.